This entry lists 8 T cell receptor beta chains sequenced from one sample in a study of cytomegalovirus exposure and HLA in healthy donors (dated by TCRdb to 2017 to 2019). Library preparation employed the immunoSEQ multiplex PCR assay. A mixture of 60 forward primers for TCR Vbeta segments and 13 reverse primers for TCR Jbeta segments was used in the multiplex PCR. In TCRdb, the immuneACCESS table is reduced to in-frame sequences with V and J assigned. These tables do not hold every clone; where another copy was compared, an unresolved V gene accounts for under half, and the others remain unexplained. For this sample the table gives roughly 150,000 clones, of which roughly 85% were detected only once. The ten largest clones capture approximately 1.4% of the sample. Source material: PBMCs. The receptors shown here come from a young man in good health and CMV-seronegative.

This clone was seen only a few times. DNA for the CDR3: TGCGCCAGCAGTCCGAGCGGGAGCACAGATACGCAGTATTTT. Residues: CASSPSGSTDTQYF. The chain links TRBV4-3 to TRBJ2-3, with D perhaps matching TRBD2 (6 bases). CDR3 length: 14 residues. Germline values: CDR1 LGHNA, CDR2 YSLEER. V lost 6 bases and J 0 bases, leaving 10 bases between the germline ends.

This clone has a handful of counts. CDR3 sequence: CASRPTGTYEQYF. CDR3 DNA sequence: TGTGCCAGCAGGCCTACAGGTACCTACGAGCAGTACTTC. V gene TRBV27 combines with J gene TRBJ2-7; D may be TRBD1 (5 bases). The V end lost 6 bases, the J end lost 2 bases, and 11 bases lay between the germline ends. This CDR3 comprises 13 residues. CDR1 is MNHEY, CDR2 SMNVEV, per germline (reference sequence).

The chain couples TRBV10-2 to TRBJ1-5; D might be TRBD1 (6 bases). The CDR3 runs 14 residues. Trimming cost V 0 bases and J 7 bases, with 10 bases left between them. CDR1 and CDR2 from the germline V gene are WSHSY and SAAADI. Written as DNA, the CDR3 is TGCGCCAGCAGTGAGTCTCACAGGGACCAGCCCCAGCATTTT. Protein: CASSESHRDQPQHF.

V and J are TRBV27 and TRBJ1-5; possibly TRBD1 for D (5 bases). CDR3 length: 14 residues. V lost 8 bases to trimming and J lost 6 bases, with 17 bases between them. Germline lookup yields CDR1 MNHEY and CDR2 SMNVEV (reference sequence). The CDR3 loop reads CASAPRGSGQPQHF. CDR3 nucleotides: TGTGCCAGCGCCCCCCGGGGGTCGGGTCAGCCCCAGCATTTT.

This chain joins TRBV19 and TRBJ2-7; no firm D call. With 1 base removed from V and 3 bases from J, the gap between germline ends came to 13 bases. The CDR3 loop spans 15 amino acids. The germline V gene encodes CDR1 LNHDA and CDR2 SQIVND (reference sequence). The DNA for the CDR3 is TGTGCCAGTAGTATAGTGGCCGATGAGGACTACGAGCAGTACTTC. Its protein product is CASSIVADEDYEQYF.

The chain couples TRBV11-2 to TRBJ2-5; 11 nucleotides align to TRBD2. There are 16 residues in the CDR3. Losses at the gene ends were 5 bases for V and 3 bases for J; bases not matched to a gene: 8. Germline CDR1 SGHAT, CDR2 FQNNGV. In nucleotides, the CDR3 is TGTGCCAGCAGCAATGCCCCACTAGCGGGGGAAGAGACCCAGTACTTC. Its protein is CASSNAPLAGEETQYF.

This rearrangement joins TRBV6-5 to TRBJ1-4; 7 bases are shared with TRBD1. The CDR3 sequence is 16 residues long. V dropped 2 bases and J dropped 2; count of bases not matched to a gene: 5. The germline V gene encodes CDR1 MNHEY and CDR2 SVGAGI. For the CDR3, the DNA is TGTGCCAGCAGTTACAAGGGGGCAGGGACTAATGAAAAACTGTTTTTT. This sequence encodes CASSYKGAGTNEKLFF.

V usage is TRBV19 and J usage is TRBJ2-3; perhaps TRBD1 as D (6 bases). The CDR3 has 16 residues. Germline values: CDR1 LNHDA, CDR2 SQIVND (reference sequence). The ends were cut back, 3 bases at V and 0 bases at J, with 13 bases in the middle. The CDR3 sequence: CASSIVGQISTDTQYF. In nucleotides, the CDR3 is TGTGCCAGTAGTATTGTCGGACAGATTAGCACAGATACGCAGTATTTT.